The subject of this entry is one T cell receptor (beta chain). These data come from a study of T cell changes during pregnancy in multiple sclerosis. Libraries were prepared by immunoSEQ multiplex PCR; TCRdb keeps only in-frame clonotypes and omits some of them. This sample has about 53,000 clones, with 92% found just once. The receptor's source is a female donor with multiple sclerosis, enrolled in a pregnancy study. This specimen was CD4+ T cells from peripheral blood mononuclear cells, taken in the third trimester of pregnancy.

The CDR3 DNA is TGTGCCACCAGCAGAGCCGGGACAGGAAAACGCGAGCAGTACTTC. Its translation is CATSRAGTGKREQYF. V is TRBV15 and J is TRBJ2-7, with 8 bases identical to TRBD1. The ends lost 1 base at V and 6 bases at J; junction bases unmatched: 8. Germline CDR1 LNHNV, CDR2 YYDKDF (reference sequence). This CDR3 is built from 15 residues.